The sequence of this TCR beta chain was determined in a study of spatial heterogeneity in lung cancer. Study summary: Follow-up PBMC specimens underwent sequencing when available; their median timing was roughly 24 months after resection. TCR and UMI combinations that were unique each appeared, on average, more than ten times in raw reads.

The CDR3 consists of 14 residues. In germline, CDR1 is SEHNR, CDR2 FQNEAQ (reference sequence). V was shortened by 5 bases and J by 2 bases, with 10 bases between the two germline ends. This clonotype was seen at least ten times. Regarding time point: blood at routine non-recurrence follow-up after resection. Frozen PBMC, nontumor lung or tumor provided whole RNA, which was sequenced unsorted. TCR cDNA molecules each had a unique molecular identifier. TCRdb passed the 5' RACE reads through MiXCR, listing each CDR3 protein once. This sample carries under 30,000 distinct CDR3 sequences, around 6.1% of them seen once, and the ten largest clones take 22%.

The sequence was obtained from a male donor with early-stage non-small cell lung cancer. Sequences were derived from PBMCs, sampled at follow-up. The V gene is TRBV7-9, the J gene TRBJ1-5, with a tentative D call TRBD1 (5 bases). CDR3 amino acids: CASSVGTRNQPQHF. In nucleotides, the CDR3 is TGTGCCAGCAGCGTCGGGACGCGCAATCAGCCCCAGCATTTT. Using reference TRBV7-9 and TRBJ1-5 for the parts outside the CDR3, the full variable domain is DTGVSQNPRHKITKRGQNVTFRCDPISEHNRLYWYRQTLGQGPEFLTYFQNEAQLEKSRLLSDRFSAERPKGSFSTLEIQRTEQGDSAMYLCASSVGTRNQPQHFGDGTRLSIL.